This TCR beta chain was recovered during a study of cytomegalovirus exposure and HLA in healthy donors. PCR primers comprised 60 Vbeta and 13 Jbeta primers. Assay: immunoSEQ multiplex PCR; the TCRdb copy retains only in-frame clones and omits some. The sample lists roughly 150,000 clones, around 83% occurring once. Trimming pared 1 base from V and 3 bases from J, leaving 11 bases between. From germline, CDR1 is SGHVS and CDR2 FNYEAQ. The CDR3 spans 15 residues. The chain employs TRBV7-6 and TRBJ2-3; possible D gene TRBD1, 6 bases. The clonotype was recovered from a man aged 25 to 40 in good health and CMV-seropositive. The specimen was PBMCs. The CDR3 is CASSLVGGETDTQYF. The CDR3 DNA follows: TGTGCCAGCAGCTTAGTAGGGGGTGAGACAGATACGCAGTATTTT.